Sequencing of this TCR beta chain was carried out in a study of shared clonotypes between healthy human individuals. Overall study results and limits: Sequencing depth was a factor that was expected to affect clonotype sharing among donors.

As concerns this clone: Its matching antigen is unknown.

Assay execution proceeded at the deep level. Sequencing used immunoSEQ multiplex PCR; TCRdb keeps in-frame clones, though not all of them. The sample includes over 300,000 clones, 87% seen only once; the top ten take about a sixth. Donors were healthy HIV-negative adults without recently reported acute infections or vaccinations. CDR3 length: 15 amino acids. The receptor was derived from a young man in good health. Specimen: memory CD8+ T cells sorted from blood. Subset given: CD45RO+ cells pooled with CCR7-negative TemRA cells. The chain combines TRBV21-1 with TRBJ2-7; the table calls TRBD1, which could not be checked here. TRBV21-1 is a documented pseudogene. CDR3 coding DNA: TGTGCCAGCAGCAAAGATGAGACAGGGAGGCACGAGCAGTACTTC. Its translation is CASSKDETGRHEQYF.